Listed here are 29 T cell receptor beta chains from one sample, sequenced in a study of shared clonotypes between healthy human individuals. Using immunoSEQ multiplex PCR, the repertoire was profiled, and TCRdb retains in-frame clones only, with some absent. The sample shows under 650,000 clones, almost 97% of them seen only once. The sample taken for sequencing was naive CD4+ T cells sorted from blood. The subset: CD45RA+ positively selected. The receptor source for this set is a woman in her thirties in good health.

This clone was recorded only once. CDR3 bases: TGTGCCAGCAGTGCAACAGGGGCGAGCACTGAAGCTTTCTTT. Amino acids: CASSATGASTEAFF. The chain employs TRBV25-1 and TRBJ1-1; TRBD1 matches at 7 bases. V trimming: 4 bases; J trimming: 4 bases; junction bases outside the gene matches: 6. Looked up from germline, CDR1 is MGHDK and CDR2 is SYGVNS. This CDR3 is built from 14 residues.

This rearrangement joins TRBV27 to TRBJ1-2; TRBD1 matches at 8 bases. Germline CDR1 reads MNHEY; CDR2 reads SMNVEV (reference sequence). Unmatched junction bases numbered 12, after V lost 5 bases and J lost 7 bases. The CDR3 spans 15 residues. The CDR3 region has the DNA TGTGCCAGCAGTCCCCTCCAGGGGGCGCAAATTGGCTACACCTTC. Residues: CASSPLQGAQIGYTF.

Written as DNA, the CDR3 is TGCGCCAGCAGCTTGGTCGGCGCGGAGCAGTTCTTC. Translated: CASSLVGAEQFF. The chain joins TRBV5-1 to TRBJ2-1; the D is unclear. The CDR3 runs 12 residues. V was clipped by 0 bases and J by 10 bases, with 8 bases between them. CDR1 SGHRS and CDR2 YFSETQ come from the germline V gene.

This chain connects TRBV9 to TRBJ1-2; tentative D call: TRBD1 (6 bases). The V and J ends lost 4 bases and 8 bases respectively, with 18 bases between them. CDR3 size: 14 residues. The germline V gene encodes CDR1 SGDLS and CDR2 YYNGEE. CDR3 DNA: TGTGCCAGCAGCCCGGACAGCCGAATACGGGGCTACACCTTC. This codes for CASSPDSRIRGYTF.

The V call is TRBV7-5, the J call TRBJ2-7. TRBV7-5 counts as a pseudogene. The CDR3 has 14 residues. CDR3 sequence reads: CASSLAGSSYEQYF. Written as DNA, the CDR3 is TGTGCCAGCAGCTTGGCAGGGAGCTCCTACGAGCAGTACTTC.

The rearrangement joins TRBV28 to TRBJ2-3; TRBD1 matches 7 bases. V lost 5 bases, J lost 4 bases, and 6 bases stayed unmatched. The germline CDR1 and CDR2 sequences are MDHEN and SYDVKM. The CDR3 totals 14 residues. CDR3 nucleotides: TGTGCCAGCAGTATAGTCCAGGGGGCAGATACGCAGTATTTT. Translated: CASSIVQGADTQYF.

The chain couples TRBV29-1 to TRBJ1-1, with 8 nucleotides matching TRBD1. The J segment lost 5 bases and the V segment lost 5 bases, leaving 7 bases of the junction unmatched. The length of the CDR3 is 13 residues. CDR1 is SQVTM, CDR2 ANQGSEA, per germline. CDR3: CSVIQGAPTEAFF. The CDR3 DNA reads as TGCAGCGTTATCCAGGGGGCGCCAACTGAAGCTTTCTTT.

The chain couples TRBV28 to TRBJ1-2; 7 bases fit TRBD1. CDR1 is MDHEN and CDR2 is SYDVKM in the germline V gene. CDR3 length equals 13 residues. The ends lost 7 bases at V and 8 bases at J; junction bases unmatched: 10. CDR3 region: CASTLDRARGYTF. As DNA, the CDR3 is TGTGCCAGCACACTCGACAGGGCGCGAGGCTACACCTTC.

Concerning this clone itself: Other DNA sequences of this sample code for an identical CDR3. The rearrangement links TRBV11-2 to TRBJ2-7, with D unclear. CDR1 and CDR2 (germline): SGHAT, FQNNGV. The CDR3 runs to 13 residues. The germline V and J ends were trimmed by 1 base and 2 bases, with 6 bases remaining between them. This CDR3 is CASSLGTTYEQYF. CDR3 bases: TGTGCCAGCAGCTTAGGGACCACCTACGAGCAGTACTTC.

This clone appeared once. The chain combines TRBV7-2 with TRBJ2-5; a possible D gene is TRBD2 (7 bases). In germline, CDR1 is SGHTA, CDR2 FQGNSA. The ends were cut back, 5 bases at V and 5 bases at J, with 18 bases in the middle. This CDR3 is 15 amino acids long. The CDR3, as DNA: TGTGCCAGCAGCGAGGGGGGGGCAGGCTGGGAGACCCAGTACTTC. The encoded protein is CASSEGGAGWETQYF. Filled out from reference TRBV7-2 and TRBJ2-5, the complete variable domain reads GAGVSQSPSNKVTEKGKDVELRCDPISGHTALYWYRQSLGQGLEFLIYFQGNSAPDKSGLPSDRFSAERTGGSVSTLTIQRTQQEDSAVYLCASSEGGAGWETQYFGPGTRLLVL.

J is TRBJ1-1 and V is TRBV29-1; tentatively, D is TRBD1 (5 bases). Trimming removed 3 bases at V and 5 bases at J, with 13 bases between. Germline-derived CDR1 and CDR2 are SQVTM and ANQGSEA. The CDR3 has 13 amino acids. This chain's CDR3 is CSVDAREVTEAFF. The CDR3 DNA sequence: TGCAGCGTTGATGCCAGGGAGGTTACTGAAGCTTTCTTT.

This chain uses TRBV18 with TRBJ2-2; 7 positions agree with TRBD2. The CDR3 runs 15 residues. Germline CDR1 and CDR2: KGHSH and LQKENI. J lost 6 bases, V lost 3 bases, and 7 bases had no gene match. The chain's CDR3 is CASSPSSGGAGELFF. CDR3 bases: TGTGCCAGCTCACCGTCTAGCGGTGGGGCCGGGGAGCTGTTTTTT.

The chain couples TRBV7-9 to TRBJ2-7, with 10 positions matching TRBD1. From germline, CDR1 is SEHNR and CDR2 FQNEAQ (reference sequence). The CDR3 spans 13 residues. Trimming took 8 bases from V and 2 from J; bases not matched to a gene: 3. CDR3: CASLGTGAYEQYF. DNA for the CDR3: TGTGCCAGCCTTGGGACAGGGGCCTACGAGCAGTACTTC.

The rearrangement links TRBV18 to TRBJ1-4; D not certain. The length of the CDR3 is 16 residues. Germline CDR1 reads KGHSH; CDR2 reads LQKENI. Trimming pared 0 bases from V and 0 bases from J, leaving 8 bases between. The CDR3 is CASSPPWAATNEKLFF. CDR3 nucleotides: TGTGCCAGCTCACCACCATGGGCCGCAACTAATGAAAAACTGTTTTTT.

The count of this clone is one. The chain couples TRBV2 to TRBJ2-1, with D possibly being TRBD1 or TRBD2 (5 bases each). The length of the CDR3 is 13 residues. Trimming took off 4 bases at V and 6 bases at J, with 10 bases between the two ends. The germline CDR1 and CDR2 sequences are SNHLY and FYNNEI. CDR3 nucleotide sequence: TGTGCCAGCAGTGGGGGGACCCGCAATGAGCAGTTCTTC. Translated, it gives CASSGGTRNEQFF.

This sequence joins TRBV30 and TRBJ1-1, with 9 bases identical to TRBD1. V gave up 6 bases and J gave up 5 bases; unmatched junction bases: 4. From germline, CDR1 is GTSNPN and CDR2 SVGIG (reference sequence). This CDR3 is built from 12 residues. CDR3 region: CACTGGRTEAFF. CDR3 DNA sequence: TGTGCCTGCACAGGGGGCAGGACTGAAGCTTTCTTT.

In the case of this clone: Other DNA sequences in this sample translate to the same CDR3. The chain combines TRBV7-9 with TRBJ2-7, with a weak D call TRBD2 (5 bases). In germline, CDR1 is SEHNR, CDR2 FQNEAQ (reference sequence). The CDR3 length is 12 residues. Trimming took 5 bases from V and 4 from J, leaving 9 bases between them. The CDR3 DNA reads as TGTGCCAGCAGCCTAACGGGATACGAGCAGTACTTC. Protein: CASSLTGYEQYF.

The V call is TRBV5-1, the J call TRBJ1-2, with D possibly TRBD1 on 5 matching bases. This CDR3 has 16 amino acids. With 2 bases removed from V and 0 bases from J, the gap between germline ends came to 14 bases. The V gene's germline CDR1 is SGHRS and CDR2 YFSETQ. The CDR3 region is CASSFDSTIANYGYTF. The DNA for the CDR3 is TGCGCCAGCAGCTTTGACAGTACCATCGCTAACTATGGCTACACCTTC.

Concerning this clone itself: Other DNA sequences in this specimen translate into the identical CDR3. The V call is TRBV28, the J call TRBJ2-1; unclear D gene. Germline V gives CDR1 MDHEN, CDR2 SYDVKM. The CDR3 length is 12 residues. Deletions cut 2 bases from V and 6 bases from J, with 5 bases between. CDR3 sequence: CASSLRRNEQFF. The CDR3 bases are TGTGCCAGCAGTTTACGACGCAATGAGCAGTTCTTC.

The CDR3: CASSVGWTSGIEEQYF. CDR3 in DNA: TGTGCCAGCAGCGTAGGGTGGACTAGCGGGATTGAGGAGCAGTACTTC. The chain links TRBV9 to TRBJ2-7; 12 nucleotides agree with TRBD2. Germline CDR1 is SGDLS and CDR2 is YYNGEE. The CDR3 contains 16 residues. After removal of 0 bases from V and 7 bases from J, the junction contained 8 bases not matched to a gene.

The chain carries TRBV7-9 and TRBJ2-7; TRBD1 might be the D (6 bases). CDR1 SEHNR and CDR2 FQNEAQ come from the germline V gene (reference sequence). The V gene lost 5 bases and the J gene lost 7 bases, with 27 bases spanning the gap. The CDR3 covers 17 residues. The CDR3 is CASSMGWGPWSDREQYF. The CDR3 DNA follows: TGTGCCAGCAGCATGGGGTGGGGGCCCTGGTCTGACCGAGAGCAGTACTTC.

In DNA form, the CDR3 reads TGTGCCAGCAGCTTGGGGCTAGCTGTGAACACCGGGGAGCTGTTTTTT. As protein: CASSLGLAVNTGELFF. The rearrangement joins TRBV5-4 to TRBJ2-2, with a possible D match to TRBD2 (5 bases). V lost 0 bases and J 1 base, leaving 10 bases between the germline ends. In germline, CDR1 is SGHNT, CDR2 YYREEE (reference sequence). There are 16 residues in the CDR3. Drawing the rest from reference TRBV5-4 and TRBJ2-2, the complete variable domain is ETGVTQSPTHLIKTRGQQVTLRCSSQSGHNTVSWYQQALGQGPQFIFQYYREEENGRGNFPPRFSGLQFPNYSSELNVNALELDDSALYLCASSLGLAVNTGELFFGEGSRLTVL.

V usage is TRBV19 and J usage is TRBJ1-5; a possible D gene is TRBD1 (5 bases). In germline, CDR1 is LNHDA, CDR2 SQIVND (reference sequence). The germline V and J ends were trimmed by 7 bases and 0 bases, with 16 bases remaining between them. CDR3 length equals 16 residues. As DNA, the CDR3 is TGTGCCAGTAACCGGGACGGGAAAATTAGCAATCAGCCCCAGCATTTT. Encoded protein: CASNRDGKISNQPQHF.

This sequence joins TRBV10-2 and TRBJ2-2; 8 bases match TRBD2. CDR1 and CDR2 from the germline V gene are WSHSY and SAAADI. This CDR3 spans 16 amino acids. V dropped 4 bases and J dropped 0; count of bases not matched to a gene: 4. CDR3 residues: CASSVAGLANTGELFF. CDR3 nucleotide sequence: TGCGCCAGCAGTGTAGCGGGATTAGCGAACACCGGGGAGCTGTTTTTT.

This chain joins TRBV2 and TRBJ1-2; the D gene is possibly TRBD1 (6 bases). Germline values: CDR1 SNHLY, CDR2 FYNNEI. The CDR3 is made up of 15 amino acids. The germline V and J ends were trimmed by 6 bases and 2 bases, with 16 bases remaining between them. CDR3 region: CASSGNRAQNYGYTF. As DNA, the CDR3 is TGTGCCAGCAGCGGAAACAGGGCACAGAACTATGGCTACACCTTC.

The rearrangement uses TRBV19 and TRBJ2-1; TRBD2 matches at 7 bases. Trimming at V came to 4 bases and at J to 1 base, leaving 10 bases not matched to a gene. Germline CDR1 and CDR2: LNHDA and SQIVND (reference sequence). CDR3 length: 17 amino acids. In nucleotides, the CDR3 is TGTGCCAGTAGTAGTAGGAGTAGCGGGTTATCCTACAATGAGCAGTTCTTC. Amino acids: CASSSRSSGLSYNEQFF.

The chain has TRBV28 and TRBJ2-1, with D perhaps TRBD2 (6 bases). Deletions cut 5 bases from V and 2 bases from J, with 10 bases between. Germline CDR1 is MDHEN and CDR2 is SYDVKM. There are 14 residues in the CDR3. The CDR3 here is CASSTGVAYNEQFF. CDR3 in DNA: TGTGCCAGCAGTACGGGAGTTGCCTACAATGAGCAGTTCTTC.

This chain uses TRBV7-9 with TRBJ2-7, with D unclear. The CDR3 extends over 12 amino acids. CDR1 is SEHNR and CDR2 is FQNEAQ in the germline V gene (reference sequence). V lost 5 bases and J lost 1, with 6 bases in between. The CDR3 is CASSQSSYEQYF. Here the CDR3 DNA reads TGTGCCAGCAGCCAGTCGTCCTACGAGCAGTACTTC.

The chain employs TRBV15 and TRBJ2-3; TRBD2 agrees at 14 bases. This CDR3 contains 19 residues. V trimming: 6 bases; J trimming: 4 bases; junction bases outside the gene matches: 15. The germline V gene has CDR1 LNHNV and CDR2 YYDKDF (reference sequence). CDR3 loop: CATSSEPGLAGVSADTQYF. The CDR3 DNA follows: TGTGCCACCAGTTCTGAACCGGGACTAGCGGGAGTTTCGGCAGATACGCAGTATTTT.